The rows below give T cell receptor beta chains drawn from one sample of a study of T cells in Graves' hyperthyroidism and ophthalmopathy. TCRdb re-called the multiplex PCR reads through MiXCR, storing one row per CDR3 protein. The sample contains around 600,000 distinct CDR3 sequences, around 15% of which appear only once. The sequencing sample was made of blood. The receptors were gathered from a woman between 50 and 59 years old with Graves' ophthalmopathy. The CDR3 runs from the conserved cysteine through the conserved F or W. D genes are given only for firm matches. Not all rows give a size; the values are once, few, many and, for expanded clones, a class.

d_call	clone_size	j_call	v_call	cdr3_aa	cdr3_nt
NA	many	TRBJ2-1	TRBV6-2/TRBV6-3	CASSYFRSIPSYNEQFF	TGTGCCAGCAGTTATTTTCGGTCAATCCCTTCCTACAATGAGCAGTTCTTC
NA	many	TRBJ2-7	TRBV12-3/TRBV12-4	CASNQNRYEQYF	TGTGCCAGCAACCAAAACCGCTACGAGCAGTACTTC
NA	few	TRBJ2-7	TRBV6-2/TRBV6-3	CASSAIRSKGSSYEQYF	TGTGCCAGCAGCGCTATACGGAGTAAGGGAAGCTCCTACGAGCAGTACTTC
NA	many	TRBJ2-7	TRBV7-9	CASSLDYDYEQYF	TGTGCCAGCAGCTTAGACTACGACTACGAGCAGTACTTC
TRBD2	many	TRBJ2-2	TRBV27	CASSPSGGYTGELFF	TGTGCCAGCAGTCCCTCGGGGGGGTACACCGGGGAGCTGTTTTTT
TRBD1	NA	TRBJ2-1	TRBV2	CASSRDRGQDEQFF	TGTGCCAGCAGTAGGGACAGGGGGCAGGATGAGCAGTTCTTC
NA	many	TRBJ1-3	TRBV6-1	CASIKNGEAGNTIYF	TGTGCCAGCATTAAAAATGGCGAGGCTGGAAACACCATATATTTT
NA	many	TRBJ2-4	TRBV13	CASSWTIAKNIQYF	TGTGCCAGCAGCTGGACAATAGCCAAAAACATTCAGTACTTC
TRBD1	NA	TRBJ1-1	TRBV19	CASSIGLTGSVAFF	TGTGCCAGTAGTATCGGCTTGACAGGGTCGGTCGCTTTCTTT
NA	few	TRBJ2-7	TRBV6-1	CATQGDFSYEQYF	TGTGCCACCCAGGGAGACTTCTCCTACGAGCAGTACTTC
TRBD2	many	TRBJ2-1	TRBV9	CASSVDGTSNNEQFF	TGTGCCAGCAGCGTAGACGGGACTAGTAACAATGAGCAGTTCTTC